This is a list of T cell receptor beta chains from one sample in a study of blood T cell repertoires in COVID-19. TCRdb keeps only in-frame clones here, not all; method: immunoSEQ multiplex PCR. The sample carries more than 85,000 clones, around 75% recorded once. What was sequenced was peripheral blood. The receptor source for this set is a man between 65 and 80 years old with acute or convalescent COVID-19. Each CDR3 is given with its conserved first and last residue. Each record gives: D gene, clone size, J gene, V gene, CDR3 protein, CDR3 DNA. D genes are given only for firm matches. The size of a clone is reported for some rows only, either as once, few or many, or as a class for expanded clones.

TRBD1	NA	TRBJ2-7	TRBV27	CASSLLGGSYEQYF	TGTGCCAGCAGTTTATTAGGGGGCTCGTACGAGCAGTACTTC
NA	NA	TRBJ2-1	TRBV11-3	CASSGSRLDEQFF	TGTGCCAGCAGTGGCAGCAGGCTGGATGAGCAGTTCTTC
TRBD1	few	TRBJ1-4	TRBV28	CASRGRDSEKLFF	TGTGCCAGCAGGGGACGGGACAGTGAAAAACTGTTTTTT
NA	NA	TRBJ2-2	TRBV29-1	CSVGVVNTGELFF	TGCAGCGTTGGTGTAGTGAACACCGGGGAGCTGTTTTTT
NA	NA	TRBJ1-2	TRBV6-2/TRBV6-3	CASSSRGTNYGYTF	TGTGCCAGCAGTTCCCGGGGGACTAACTATGGCTACACCTTC
TRBD1	few	TRBJ2-3	TRBV27	CASSTGTGNTDTQYF	TGTGCCAGCAGCACCGGGACAGGAAACACAGATACGCAGTATTTT
NA	NA	TRBJ2-1	TRBV3-1/TRBV3-2	CASSHSGPLNEQFF	TGTGCCAGCAGCCATAGCGGACCCCTCAATGAGCAGTTCTTC
TRBD2	NA	TRBJ2-7	TRBV3-1/TRBV3-2	CASSRIAGAEQYF	TGTGCCAGCAGCCGAATAGCGGGAGCCGAGCAGTACTTC
TRBD1	NA	TRBJ1-1	TRBV10-3	CAISQTGGKNTEAFF	TGTGCCATCAGTCAAACAGGGGGAAAGAACACTGAAGCTTTCTTT
TRBD1	NA	TRBJ1-6	TRBV13	CASSSLQGQGNSPLHF	TGTGCCAGTAGCTCCCTCCAGGGACAGGGAAATTCACCCCTCCACTTT
NA	NA	TRBJ2-3	TRBV9	CASSVGTEPSTDTQYF	TGTGCCAGCAGCGTAGGCACAGAACCTAGCACAGATACGCAGTATTTT
TRBD2	NA	TRBJ2-1	TRBV11-3	CASSLDPLSGRNEQFF	TGTGCCAGCAGCTTAGATCCTCTCAGCGGGAGGAATGAGCAGTTCTTC
NA	NA	TRBJ1-2	TRBV9	CASSAGTSSGYTF	TGTGCCAGCAGCGCCGGGACTTCGAGTGGCTACACCTTC
NA	NA	TRBJ2-7	TRBV28	CASSSIYEQYF	TGTGCCAGCAGTTCTATCTACGAGCAGTACTTC
TRBD2	NA	TRBJ2-7	TRBV27	CASSLVLGGGGVSYEQYF	TGTGCCAGCAGTTTAGTGCTTGGCGGCGGGGGGGTCTCCTACGAGCAGTACTTC
TRBD2	once	TRBJ2-5	TRBV7-3	CASSTLAEETQYF	TGTGCCAGCAGCACGCTAGCGGAAGAGACCCAGTACTTC
TRBD1	NA	TRBJ1-5	TRBV6-5	CASRADRADQPQHF	TGTGCCAGCAGGGCGGACAGGGCGGATCAGCCCCAGCATTTT
TRBD1	NA	TRBJ1-5	TRBV19	CASSPRTGYQPQHF	TGTGCCAGTAGTCCCAGGACAGGCTATCAGCCCCAGCATTTT
NA	NA	TRBJ1-5	TRBV4-2	CASSQDTHSNQPQHF	TGTGCCAGCAGCCAAGATACACATAGCAATCAGCCCCAGCATTTT
NA	NA	TRBJ2-7	TRBV7-8	CASSLDEGAQYF	TGTGCCAGCAGCTTAGACGAGGGCGCGCAGTACTTC
NA	NA	TRBJ1-1	TRBV10-3	CAIRRTGNANTEAFF	TGTGCCATCAGGAGAACGGGTAACGCCAACACTGAAGCTTTCTTT
NA	many	TRBJ2-7	TRBV21-1	CASSNRGREQYF	TGTGCCAGCAGCAACAGGGGGCGGGAGCAGTACTTC
TRBD1	NA	TRBJ1-5	TRBV18	CASSPADRGNVGNQPQHF	TGTGCCAGCTCACCGGCGGACAGGGGAAACGTTGGCAATCAGCCCCAGCATTTT
NA	NA	TRBJ1-1	TRBV4-1	CASSQDGGGTEAFF	TGCGCCAGCAGCCAAGACGGGGGAGGCACTGAAGCTTTCTTT
NA	NA	TRBJ2-3	TRBV9	CASSVGRDTDTQYF	TGTGCCAGCAGCGTTGGTCGGGACACAGATACGCAGTATTTT
NA	NA	TRBJ1-1	TRBV28	CASSLGGGTEAFF	TGTGCCAGCAGTTTGGGAGGGGGGACTGAAGCTTTCTTT